A single TCR beta chain is shown here with its context. Its antigen is still unknown. Trimming took off 3 bases at V and 15 bases at J, with 21 bases between the two ends. The CDR3 totals 14 residues. Per germline, CDR1 MDHEN and CDR2 SYDVKM. The data were obtained in a study of T cell responses to AZD1222 COVID-19 vaccine. Libraries were prepared by immunoSEQ multiplex PCR; TCRdb keeps only in-frame clonotypes and omits some of them. The sample yields roughly 69,000 clones, about four fifths seen once. General study results and limits: The donors showed a predominance of white British ancestry and of females, with possible underestimation of clonal diversity. In the spike-specific TCR repertoire, nearly half reportedly target unmutated variant regions. Seropositive AZD1222 recipients at baseline numbered only 5 to 7.

This chain connects TRBV28 to TRBJ1-5; D is unclear. The sequences come from peripheral blood, collected 28 days after the second AZD1222 dose. This receptor was taken from an adult who received the AZD1222 COVID-19 vaccine. In DNA, the CDR3 is TGTGCCAGCAGTTTGGTCCCGCCGTCCACGCCATCGCATTTT. This translates into CASSLVPPSTPSHF. Supplemented by reference TRBV28 and TRBJ1-5, the full variable domain reads DVKVTQSSRYLVKRTGEKVFLECVQDMDHENMFWYRQDPGLGLRLIYFSYDVKMKEKGDIPEGYSVSREKKERFSLILESASTNQTSMYLCASSLVPPSTPSHFGDGTRLSIL.